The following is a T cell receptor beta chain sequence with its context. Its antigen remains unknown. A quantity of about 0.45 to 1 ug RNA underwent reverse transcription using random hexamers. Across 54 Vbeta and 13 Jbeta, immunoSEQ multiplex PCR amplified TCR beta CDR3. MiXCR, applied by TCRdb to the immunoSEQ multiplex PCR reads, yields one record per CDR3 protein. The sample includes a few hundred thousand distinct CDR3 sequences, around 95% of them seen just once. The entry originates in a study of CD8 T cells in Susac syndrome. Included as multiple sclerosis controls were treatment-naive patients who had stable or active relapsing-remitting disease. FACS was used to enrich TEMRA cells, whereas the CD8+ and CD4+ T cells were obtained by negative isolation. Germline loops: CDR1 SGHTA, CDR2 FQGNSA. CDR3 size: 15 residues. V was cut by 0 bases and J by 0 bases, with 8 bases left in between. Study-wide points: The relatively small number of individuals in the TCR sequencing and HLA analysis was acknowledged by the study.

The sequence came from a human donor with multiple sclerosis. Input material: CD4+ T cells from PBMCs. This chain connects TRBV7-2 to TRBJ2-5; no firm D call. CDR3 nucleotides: TGTGCCAGCAGCTTAGCAGGACGGTACCAAGAGACCCAGTACTTC. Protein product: CASSLAGRYQETQYF.